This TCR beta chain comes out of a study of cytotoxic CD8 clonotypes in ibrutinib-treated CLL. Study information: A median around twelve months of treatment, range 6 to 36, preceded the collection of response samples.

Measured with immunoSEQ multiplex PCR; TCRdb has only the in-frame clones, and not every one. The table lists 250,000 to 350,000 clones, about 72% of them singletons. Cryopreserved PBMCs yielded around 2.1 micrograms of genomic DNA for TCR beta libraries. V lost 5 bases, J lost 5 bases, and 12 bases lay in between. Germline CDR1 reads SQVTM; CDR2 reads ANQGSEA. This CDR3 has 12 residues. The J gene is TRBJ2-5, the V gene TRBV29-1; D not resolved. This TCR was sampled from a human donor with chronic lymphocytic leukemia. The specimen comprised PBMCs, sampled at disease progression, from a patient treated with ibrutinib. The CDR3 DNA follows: TGCAGCGTTCACTTCCTAAGGGAGACCCAGTACTTC. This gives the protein CSVHFLRETQYF.